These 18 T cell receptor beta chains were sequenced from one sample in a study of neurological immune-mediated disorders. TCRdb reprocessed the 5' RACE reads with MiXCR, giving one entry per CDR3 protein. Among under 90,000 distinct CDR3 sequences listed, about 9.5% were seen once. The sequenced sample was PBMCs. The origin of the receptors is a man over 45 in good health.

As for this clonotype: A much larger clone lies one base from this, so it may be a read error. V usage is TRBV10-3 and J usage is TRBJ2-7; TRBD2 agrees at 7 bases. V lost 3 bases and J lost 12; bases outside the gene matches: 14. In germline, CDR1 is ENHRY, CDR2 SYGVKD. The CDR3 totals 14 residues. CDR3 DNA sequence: TGTGCCATCAGTGACCTTGGGCTAGTGGGAGGGACGTACTTC. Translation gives CAISDLGLVGGTYF.

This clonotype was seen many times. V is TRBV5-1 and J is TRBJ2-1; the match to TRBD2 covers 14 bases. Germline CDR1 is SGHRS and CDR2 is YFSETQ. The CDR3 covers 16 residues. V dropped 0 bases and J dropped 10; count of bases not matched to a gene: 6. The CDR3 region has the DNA TGCGCCAGCAGCTTGGAAGGGACTAGCGGGAGTGGAGAGCAGTTCTTC. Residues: CASSLEGTSGSGEQFF.

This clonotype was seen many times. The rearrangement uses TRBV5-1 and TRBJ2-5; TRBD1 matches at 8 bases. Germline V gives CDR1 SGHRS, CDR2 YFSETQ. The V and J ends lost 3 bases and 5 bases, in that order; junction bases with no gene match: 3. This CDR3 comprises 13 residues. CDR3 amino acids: CASSSTGVETQYF. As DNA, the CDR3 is TGCGCCAGCAGCTCGACAGGGGTGGAGACCCAGTACTTC.

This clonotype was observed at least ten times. The CDR3 nucleotides are TGTGCCAGCAACCTGGGCGGGCTCCCGGGGGGCGAGCAGTACTTC. Its protein product is CASNLGGLPGGEQYF. The chain carries TRBV12-3 or TRBV12-4 and TRBJ2-7; 7 nucleotides align to TRBD2. After removal of 7 bases from V and 6 bases from J, the junction contained 15 bases not matched to a gene. This CDR3 comprises 15 residues.

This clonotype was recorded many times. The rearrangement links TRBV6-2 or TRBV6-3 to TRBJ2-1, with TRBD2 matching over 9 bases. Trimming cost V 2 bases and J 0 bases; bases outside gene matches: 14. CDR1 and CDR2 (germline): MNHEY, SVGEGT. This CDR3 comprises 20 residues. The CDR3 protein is CASSYQTSGSDFFSYNEQFF. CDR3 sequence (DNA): TGTGCCAGCAGTTACCAGACTAGCGGTTCAGATTTTTTCTCCTACAATGAGCAGTTCTTC.

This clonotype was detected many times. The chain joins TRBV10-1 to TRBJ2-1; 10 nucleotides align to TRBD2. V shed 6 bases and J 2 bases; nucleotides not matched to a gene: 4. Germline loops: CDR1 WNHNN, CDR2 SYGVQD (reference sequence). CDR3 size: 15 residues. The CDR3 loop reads CASSESGGAYNEQFF. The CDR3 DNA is TGCGCCAGCAGCGAGAGCGGGGGGGCCTACAATGAGCAGTTCTTC.

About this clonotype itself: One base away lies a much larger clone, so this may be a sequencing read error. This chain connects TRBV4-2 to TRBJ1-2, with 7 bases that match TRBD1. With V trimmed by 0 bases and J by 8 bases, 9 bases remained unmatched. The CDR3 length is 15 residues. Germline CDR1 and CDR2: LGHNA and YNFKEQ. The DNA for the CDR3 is TGTGCCAGCAGCCAAGATCCCGGGACAGCGGTAGGCTACACCTTC. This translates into CASSQDPGTAVGYTF.

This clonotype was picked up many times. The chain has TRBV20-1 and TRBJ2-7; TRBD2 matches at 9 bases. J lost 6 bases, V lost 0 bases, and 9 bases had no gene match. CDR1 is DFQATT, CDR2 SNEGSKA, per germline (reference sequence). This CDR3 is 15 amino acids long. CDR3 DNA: TGCAGTGCTAGAGACCCTAGCGGGGTAGTCACCGAGCAGTACTTC. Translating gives CSARDPSGVVTEQYF.

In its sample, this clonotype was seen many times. The CDR3 here is CASRKRRNMSTGELFF. In DNA, the CDR3 is TGTGCCAGCAGGAAGAGACGGAACATGAGCACCGGGGAGCTGTTTTTT. The chain uses TRBV28 and TRBJ2-2, with D hard to call. This CDR3 has 16 residues. Germline values: CDR1 MDHEN, CDR2 SYDVKM. Trimming cost V 6 bases and J 4 bases, with 18 bases left between them. The entire variable domain, with the rest obtained from reference TRBV28 and TRBJ2-2, is as follows: DVKVTQSSRYLVKRTGEKVFLECVQDMDHENMFWYRQDPGLGLRLIYFSYDVKMKEKGDIPEGYSVSREKKERFSLILESASTNQTSMYLCASRKRRNMSTGELFFGEGSRLTVL.

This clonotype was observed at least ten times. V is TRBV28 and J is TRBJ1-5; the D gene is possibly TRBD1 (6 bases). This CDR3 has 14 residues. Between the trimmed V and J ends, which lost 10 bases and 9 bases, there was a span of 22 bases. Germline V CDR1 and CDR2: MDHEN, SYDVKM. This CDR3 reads CAIRSSGEFGPQHF. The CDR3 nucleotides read TGTGCCATTCGGAGTTCAGGGGAATTTGGGCCCCAGCATTTT.

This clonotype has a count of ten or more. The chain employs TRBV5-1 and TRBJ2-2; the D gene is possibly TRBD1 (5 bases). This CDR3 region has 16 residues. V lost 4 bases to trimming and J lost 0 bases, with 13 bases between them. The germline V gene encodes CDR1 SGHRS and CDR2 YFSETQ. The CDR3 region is CASSLQGTPNTGELFF. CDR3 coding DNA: TGCGCCAGCAGCCTCCAGGGTACTCCGAACACCGGGGAGCTGTTTTTT.

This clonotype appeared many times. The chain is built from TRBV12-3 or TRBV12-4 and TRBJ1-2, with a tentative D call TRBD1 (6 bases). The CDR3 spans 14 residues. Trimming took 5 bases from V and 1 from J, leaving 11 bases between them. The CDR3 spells CASSRDRRNYGYTF. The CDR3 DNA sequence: TGTGCCAGCAGTCGTGACAGGCGTAACTATGGCTACACCTTC.

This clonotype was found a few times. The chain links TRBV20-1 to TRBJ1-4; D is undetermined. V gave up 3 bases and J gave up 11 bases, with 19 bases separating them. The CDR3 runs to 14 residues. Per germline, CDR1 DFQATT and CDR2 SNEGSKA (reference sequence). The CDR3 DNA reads TGCAGTGCTAGGGCTTCTGCCGGGCTAGGGAAACTGTTTTTT. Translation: CSARASAGLGKLFF.

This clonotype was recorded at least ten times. DNA of the CDR3: TGTGCCACCAGTGCCAGCGGGGGGGCGGAACAAGAGACCCAGTACTTC. This sequence encodes CATSASGGAEQETQYF. The chain couples TRBV24-1 to TRBJ2-5, with 10 bases lining up with TRBD2. Germline CDR1 KGHDR, CDR2 SFDVKD. V trimming: 5 bases; J trimming: 2 bases; junction bases outside the gene matches: 7. The CDR3 is 16 residues long.

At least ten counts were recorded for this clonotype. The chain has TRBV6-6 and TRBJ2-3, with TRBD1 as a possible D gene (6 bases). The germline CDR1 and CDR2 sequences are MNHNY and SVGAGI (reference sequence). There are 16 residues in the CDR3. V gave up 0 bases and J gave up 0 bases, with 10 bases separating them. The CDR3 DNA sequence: TGTGCCAGCAGTTACTCGACCAGGGGAAGCACAGATACGCAGTATTTT. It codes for CASSYSTRGSTDTQYF.

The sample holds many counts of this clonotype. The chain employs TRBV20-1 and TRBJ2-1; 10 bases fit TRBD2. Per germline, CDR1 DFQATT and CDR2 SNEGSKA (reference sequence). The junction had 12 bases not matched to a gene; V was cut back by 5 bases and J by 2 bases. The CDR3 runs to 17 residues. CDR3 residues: CSASRRLAGAPYNEQFF. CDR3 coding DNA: TGCAGTGCTTCGCGTCGGCTAGCGGGGGCTCCCTACAATGAGCAGTTCTTC.

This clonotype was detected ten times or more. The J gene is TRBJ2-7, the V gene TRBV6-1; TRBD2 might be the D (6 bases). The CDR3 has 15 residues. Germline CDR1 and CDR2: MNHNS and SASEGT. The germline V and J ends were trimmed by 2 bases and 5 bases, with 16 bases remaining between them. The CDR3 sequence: CASSEMIGGGDEQYF. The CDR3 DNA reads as TGTGCCAGCAGTGAAATGATCGGAGGAGGGGACGAGCAGTACTTC.

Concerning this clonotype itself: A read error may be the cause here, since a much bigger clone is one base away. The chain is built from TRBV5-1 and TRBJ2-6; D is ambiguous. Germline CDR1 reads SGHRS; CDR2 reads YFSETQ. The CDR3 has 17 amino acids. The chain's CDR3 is CASSLGPVGSGDNVLTF. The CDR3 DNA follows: TGCGCCAGCAGCTTGGGTCCGGTGGGCTCTGGGGACAACGTCCTGACTTTC.